The 23 T cell receptor beta chains presented below share a single source sample, sequenced in a study of shared clonotypes between healthy human individuals. TCRdb keeps only in-frame clones here, not all; method: immunoSEQ multiplex PCR. The table has some 2.4 million clones, 93% seen once. Sample: naive CD4+ T cells from PBMCs. Stated subset: CD45RA+ positively selected. These receptor sequences come from a man younger than 35 in good health. Some clones in this sample may be carry-over from other donors' samples.

The chain couples TRBV5-1 to TRBJ1-5, with 7 bases that match TRBD1. In germline, CDR1 is SGHRS, CDR2 YFSETQ. The V and J ends lost 0 bases and 7 bases, in that order; junction bases with no gene match: 7. The CDR3 loop spans 15 amino acids. The DNA of the CDR3 is TGCGCCAGCAGCTTGGAGCCAGGGGGTAGGCAGCCCCAGCATTTT. Translated, it gives CASSLEPGGRQPQHF.

The V and J genes are TRBV6-5 and TRBJ2-5; tentative D call: TRBD1 (5 bases). The DNA end is a closer match to TRBJ2-7, so the J assignment may be wrong. The CDR3 is 13 residues long. CDR1 is MNHEY, CDR2 SVGAGI, per germline. The CDR3 DNA sequence: TGTGCCAGCAGCAGGGCCGGTTCCTACGAGCAGTACTTC. It specifies CASSRAGSYEQYF.

The chain combines TRBV5-6 with TRBJ2-3; D call uncertain. The CDR3 contains 14 residues. Trimming pared 0 bases from V and 2 bases from J, leaving 7 bases between. CDR1 is SGHDT, CDR2 YYEEEE, per germline. The CDR3 is CASSLAVYTDTQYF. CDR3 DNA: TGTGCCAGCAGCTTGGCGGTTTACACAGATACGCAGTATTTT. Full variable domain (outside the CDR3, taken from reference TRBV5-6 and TRBJ2-3): DAGVTQSPTHLIKTRGQQVTLRCSPKSGHDTVSWYQQALGQGPQFIFQYYEEEERQRGNFPDRFSGHQFPNYSSELNVNALLLGDSALYLCASSLAVYTDTQYFGPGTRLTVL.

The chain links TRBV5-1 to TRBJ2-1; tentatively, D is TRBD1 or TRBD2 (5 bases each). Germline V gene lookup returns CDR1 SGHRS and CDR2 YFSETQ. The CDR3 has 12 residues. V lost 3 bases, J lost 8 bases, and 9 bases lay in between. CDR3 protein: CASSSMGDEQFF. In DNA form, the CDR3 reads TGCGCCAGCAGCTCAATGGGGGATGAGCAGTTCTTC.

CDR3 residues: CASSNPGQGFEQYF. In nucleotides, the CDR3 is TGTGCCAGTAGTAACCCGGGACAGGGGTTCGAGCAGTACTTC. The V call is TRBV19, the J call TRBJ2-7; 10 bases match TRBD1. Trimming removed 4 bases from V and 6 bases from J; junction bases left unmatched: 6. Looked up from germline, CDR1 is LNHDA and CDR2 is SQIVND (reference sequence). The CDR3 runs 14 residues.

The chain employs TRBV6-1 and TRBJ1-5; D gene unclear. The CDR3 runs 14 residues. The germline V gene has CDR1 MNHNS and CDR2 SASEGT. V was cut by 9 bases and J by 0 bases, with 12 bases left in between. The CDR3 loop is CASATSYSNQPQHF. The CDR3 DNA reads TGTGCCAGTGCGACGTCGTATAGCAATCAGCCCCAGCATTTT.

On this clone itself: This sample also contains other DNA sequences that code for the same CDR3. This sequence joins TRBV18 and TRBJ2-3; the D is unclear. V shed 3 bases and J shed 3 bases, with 7 bases lying between them. CDR3 length: 13 residues. CDR1 KGHSH and CDR2 LQKENI come from the germline V gene. CDR3 DNA: TGTGCCAGCTCACCCGATCGGACAGATACGCAGTATTTT. Its protein product is CASSPDRTDTQYF.

Note on this clone: The same CDR3 arises from other DNA sequences in this sample as well. The genes are TRBV2 and TRBJ1-3; weak D call: TRBD1 (5 bases). Trimming shortened V by 3 bases and J by 7 bases, and 7 bases separated the two germline ends. CDR3 length equals 12 residues. The germline gives CDR1 SNHLY, CDR2 FYNNEI. The CDR3 region is CASSDEGNTIYF. DNA of the CDR3: TGTGCCAGCAGTGACGAGGGGAACACCATATATTTT.

This clone was observed a single time. The V call is TRBV6-1, the J call TRBJ2-7; D gene uncertain. The CDR3 runs 13 residues. Per the germline V gene, CDR1 is MNHNS and CDR2 is SASEGT. The V end lost 8 bases, the J end lost 0 bases, and 11 bases lay between the germline ends. The CDR3: CASETARSYEQYF. The CDR3 DNA is TGTGCCAGCGAAACGGCCCGCTCCTACGAGCAGTACTTC.

The CDR3 loop is CASRPGSGDNEQFF. For the CDR3, the DNA is TGCGCCAGCAGACCGGGTAGCGGGGACAATGAGCAGTTCTTC. The chain couples TRBV5-1 to TRBJ2-1; 8 bases line up with TRBD2. The CDR3 totals 14 residues. Unmatched junction bases numbered 6, after V lost 5 bases and J lost 5 bases. Germline values: CDR1 SGHRS, CDR2 YFSETQ.

V and J are TRBV5-4 and TRBJ1-2; 8 nucleotides match TRBD1. J was trimmed by 4 bases and V by 5 bases; bases with no gene match: 13. The CDR3 is 16 amino acids. Per the germline V gene, CDR1 is SGHNT and CDR2 is YYREEE (reference sequence). Here the CDR3 reads CASRPTSGQDIYGYTF. The CDR3 DNA reads as TGTGCCAGCAGACCAACCTCGGGACAGGACATCTATGGCTACACCTTC.

This clone has more than one count but fewer than ten. The genes are TRBV28 and TRBJ2-3; 7 positions agree with TRBD1. Losses at the gene ends were 7 bases for V and 4 bases for J; bases not matched to a gene: 8. CDR1 MDHEN and CDR2 SYDVKM come from the germline V gene. CDR3 length: 14 residues. The CDR3 reads CASTLGTEADTQYF. Here the CDR3 DNA reads TGTGCCAGCACCCTAGGGACAGAAGCAGATACGCAGTATTTT. Full variable domain (missing parts from reference TRBV28 and TRBJ2-3): DVKVTQSSRYLVKRTGEKVFLECVQDMDHENMFWYRQDPGLGLRLIYFSYDVKMKEKGDIPEGYSVSREKKERFSLILESASTNQTSMYLCASTLGTEADTQYFGPGTRLTVL.

The chain has TRBV5-5 and TRBJ1-1; D is unclear. Trimming stripped 1 base from V and 1 base from J, with 8 bases between. The CDR3 has 14 residues. CDR1 and CDR2 from the germline V gene are SGHKS and YYEKEE (reference sequence). This CDR3 is CASSLLRQNTEAFF. The DNA for the CDR3 is TGTGCCAGCAGCTTGTTGAGACAGAACACTGAAGCTTTCTTT.

Remarks on this clone: The sample carries other DNA sequences with the same CDR3. The V call is TRBV6-5, the J call TRBJ2-6; D is perhaps TRBD1 or TRBD2 (6 bases each). V lost 1 base to trimming and J lost 4 bases, with 11 bases between them. The CDR3 spans 16 residues. Germline loops: CDR1 MNHEY, CDR2 SVGAGI. CDR3 loop: CASSYLGGSGANVLTF. The CDR3 DNA is TGTGCCAGCAGTTACTTGGGGGGCTCAGGGGCCAACGTCCTGACTTTC.

This clone was recorded a few times. The chain couples TRBV6-4 to TRBJ2-7; D possibly uses TRBD1 or TRBD2 (5 bases each). The CDR3 runs 12 residues. From germline, CDR1 is MRHNA and CDR2 SNTAGT. With 8 bases removed from V and 6 bases from J, the gap between germline ends came to 14 bases. CDR3: CASRGPLREQYF. The CDR3 nucleotides read TGTGCCAGCCGGGGACCCTTGCGCGAGCAGTACTTC.

The chain links TRBV11-2 to TRBJ1-2; 7 bases are a match to TRBD1. The CDR3 runs 17 residues. The J segment lost 0 bases and the V segment lost 3 bases, leaving 10 bases of the junction unmatched. The germline gives CDR1 SGHAT, CDR2 FQNNGV. This chain's CDR3 is CASSFLRPDRSNYGYTF. CDR3 in DNA: TGTGCCAGCAGCTTCCTTCGACCGGACAGGTCTAACTATGGCTACACCTTC.

The V call is TRBV5-1, the J call TRBJ1-6; D ambiguous. V was pared by 0 bases and J by 8 bases, with 12 bases between. The CDR3 totals 15 residues. The germline V gene encodes CDR1 SGHRS and CDR2 YFSETQ. CDR3 nucleotide sequence: TGCGCCAGCAGCTTGGGACTTCCCGGGGATTCACCCCTCCACTTT. This codes for CASSLGLPGDSPLHF.

The chain is built from TRBV19 and TRBJ2-5, with 7 bases identical to TRBD1. There are 16 residues in the CDR3. V lost 4 bases and J lost 1; bases outside the gene matches: 9. The germline gives CDR1 LNHDA, CDR2 SQIVND (reference sequence). The CDR3 region is CASSKAETGRQETQYF. CDR3 nucleotides: TGTGCCAGTAGTAAGGCCGAGACAGGGCGCCAAGAGACCCAGTACTTC.

The CDR3 DNA reads TGTGCCAGCAGGCCCTGGGGGGCTGGCGGGGAGCTGTTTTTT. Protein product: CASRPWGAGGELFF. The V call is TRBV28, the J call TRBJ2-2; D tentatively fits TRBD1 or TRBD2 (6 bases each). Germline CDR1 MDHEN, CDR2 SYDVKM. The CDR3 has 14 residues. V dropped 6 bases and J dropped 7 bases, with 15 bases sitting between them.

This clone has a single count. The chain combines TRBV6-5 with TRBJ1-3, with D uncertain. The CDR3 length is 14 residues. V was cut by 7 bases and J by 0 bases, with 10 bases left in between. CDR1 and CDR2 from the germline V gene are MNHEY and SVGAGI. The CDR3 loop reads CASTRTISGNTIYF. The CDR3 DNA reads as TGTGCCAGCACCCGGACCATCTCTGGAAACACCATATATTTT.

This clone appeared a single time. CDR3 bases: TGCGCCAGCAGCTCCATCGACAGTGCCCGTTACGAGCAGTACTTC. Its translation is CASSSIDSARYEQYF. The rearrangement joins TRBV4-1 to TRBJ2-7, with D maybe TRBD1 (5 bases). CDR3 length: 15 amino acids. Germline assignment: CDR1 MGHRA and CDR2 YSYEKL. The V end lost 5 bases, the J end lost 4 bases, and 18 bases lay between the germline ends.

This clone came up a few times. This sequence joins TRBV18 and TRBJ1-5; D is unclear. Trimming shortened V by 4 bases and J by 1 base, and 5 bases separated the two germline ends. In germline, CDR1 is KGHSH, CDR2 LQKENI. CDR3 size: 13 residues. The CDR3 DNA is TGTGCCAGCTCACTAGAGAGCAATCAGCCCCAGCATTTT. Protein sequence: CASSLESNQPQHF.

The chain carries TRBV5-1 and TRBJ2-2; TRBD2 agrees at 15 bases. The V segment lost 2 bases and the J segment 7 bases; nucleotides outside the gene matches: 6. The CDR3 loop spans 17 amino acids. Germline V gene data show CDR1 as SGHRS and CDR2 as YFSETQ. DNA of the CDR3: TGCGCCAGCAGCTTAGGACTAGCGGGAGGGCCCGACGGGGAGCTGTTTTTT. Its translation: CASSLGLAGGPDGELFF.